Shown below are 7 T cell receptor beta chains from a single sample sequenced in a study of blood T cell repertoires in COVID-19. Generated by immunoSEQ multiplex PCR, the TCRdb table keeps only in-frame clones and is missing some. The table includes about 70,000 clones, roughly 85% detected once. Sequenced: peripheral blood. Receptor source: a woman older than 75 with active or convalescent COVID-19.

The J gene is TRBJ2-5, the V gene TRBV11-2, with a tentative D call TRBD2 (5 bases). Germline V gene data show CDR1 as SGHAT and CDR2 as FQNNGV. The V and J ends lost 5 bases and 5 bases respectively, with 15 bases between them. The CDR3 is 14 residues long. The CDR3: CASSLERVGETQYF. The CDR3, as DNA: TGTGCCAGCAGCCTTGAGAGGGTCGGCGAGACCCAGTACTTC.

The chain links TRBV6-2 or TRBV6-3 to TRBJ1-1; tentatively, D is TRBD1 (6 bases). CDR1 is MNHEY, CDR2 SVGEGT, per germline. The CDR3 sequence is 14 residues long. V gave up 6 bases and J gave up 6 bases, with 17 bases separating them. The CDR3: CASSRRLGAAEAFF. Here the CDR3 DNA reads TGTGCCAGCAGCCGCAGGTTGGGGGCGGCTGAAGCTTTCTTT.

The chain carries TRBV5-1 and TRBJ1-2, with D possibly matching TRBD1 (5 bases). Deletions cut 0 bases from V and 8 bases from J, with 14 bases between. The CDR3 is 14 residues long. In germline, CDR1 is SGHRS, CDR2 YFSETQ. The CDR3 nucleotides are TGCGCCAGCAGCTTGGAGGCTCAGGGTGGCGGCTACACCTTC. Its protein product is CASSLEAQGGGYTF. Full variable domain (rest looked up from reference TRBV5-1 and TRBJ1-2): KAGVTQTPRYLIKTRGQQVTLSCSPISGHRSVSWYQQTPGQGLQFLFEYFSETQRNKGNFPGRFSGRQFSNSRSEMNVSTLELGDSALYLCASSLEAQGGGYTFGSGTRLTVV.

The chain uses TRBV3-1 (or the pseudogene TRBV3-2) and TRBJ2-1; D possibly corresponds to TRBD2 (7 bases). This CDR3 region has 14 residues. The V gene's germline CDR1 is LGHDT and CDR2 YNNKEL (reference sequence). The ends were cut back, 6 bases at V and 7 bases at J, with 16 bases in the middle. This CDR3 is CASSPYGGLNEQFF. CDR3 DNA sequence: TGTGCCAGCAGTCCCTACGGGGGGCTTAATGAGCAGTTCTTC.

CDR3 amino acids: CAISDHPGRDYGYTF. DNA for the CDR3: TGTGCCATCAGTGACCACCCTGGGCGGGACTATGGCTACACCTTC. The chain carries TRBV10-3 and TRBJ1-2, with D uncertain. From germline, CDR1 is ENHRY and CDR2 SYGVKD. V was clipped by 3 bases and J by 3 bases, with 14 bases between them. This CDR3 contains 15 residues.

V and J are TRBV21-1 and TRBJ1-2; TRBD1 is the table's D call and was not checked against the DNA. TRBV21-1 constitutes a pseudogene. This CDR3 is 15 amino acids long. The CDR3 nucleotides are TGTGCCAGCAGCCCGCGGACATGTTCTAACTATGGCTACACCTTC. Translated, it gives CASSPRTCSNYGYTF.

CDR3 nucleotide sequence: TGTGCCAGCAGCTCGGGACTAGCCTACGAGCAGTACTTC. The encoded protein is CASSSGLAYEQYF. J is TRBJ2-7 and V is TRBV11-1, with TRBD2 identical over 8 bases. After removal of 4 bases from V and 2 bases from J, the junction contained 1 base not matched to a gene. This CDR3 has 13 residues. Germline assignment: CDR1 SGHAT and CDR2 FQDESV (reference sequence).